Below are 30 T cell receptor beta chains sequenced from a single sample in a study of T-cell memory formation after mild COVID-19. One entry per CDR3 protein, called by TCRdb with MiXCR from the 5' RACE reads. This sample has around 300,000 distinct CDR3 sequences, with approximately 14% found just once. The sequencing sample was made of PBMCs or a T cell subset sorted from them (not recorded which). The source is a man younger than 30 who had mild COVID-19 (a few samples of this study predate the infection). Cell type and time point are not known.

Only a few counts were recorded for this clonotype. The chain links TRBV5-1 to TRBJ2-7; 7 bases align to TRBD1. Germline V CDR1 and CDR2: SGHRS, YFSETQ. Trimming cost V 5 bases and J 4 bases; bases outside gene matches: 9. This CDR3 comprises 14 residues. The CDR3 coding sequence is TGCGCCAGCAGGGACCAGACAGGGAGTTACGAGCAGTACGTC. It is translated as CASRDQTGSYEQYV.

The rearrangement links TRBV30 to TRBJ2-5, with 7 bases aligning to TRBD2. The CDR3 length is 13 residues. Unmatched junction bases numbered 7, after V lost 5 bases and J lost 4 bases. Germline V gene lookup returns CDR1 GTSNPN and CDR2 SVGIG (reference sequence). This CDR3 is CAWGLGYRETQYF. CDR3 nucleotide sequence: TGTGCCTGGGGACTAGGCTATCGAGAGACCCAGTACTTC.

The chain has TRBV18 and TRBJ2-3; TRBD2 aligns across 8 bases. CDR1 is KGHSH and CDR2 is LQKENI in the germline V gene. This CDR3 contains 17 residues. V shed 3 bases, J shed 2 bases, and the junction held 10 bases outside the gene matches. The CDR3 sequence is CASSPRGAGAFTDTQYF. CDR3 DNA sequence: TGTGCCAGCTCACCCCGCGGAGCGGGGGCCTTCACAGATACGCAGTATTTT.

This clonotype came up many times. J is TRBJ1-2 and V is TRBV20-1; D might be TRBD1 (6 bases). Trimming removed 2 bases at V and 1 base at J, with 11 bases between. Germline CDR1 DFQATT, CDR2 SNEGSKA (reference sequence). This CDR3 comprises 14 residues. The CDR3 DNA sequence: TGCAGTGCTAGAAGGACAGACCTTAACTATGGCTACACCTTC. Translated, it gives CSARRTDLNYGYTF.

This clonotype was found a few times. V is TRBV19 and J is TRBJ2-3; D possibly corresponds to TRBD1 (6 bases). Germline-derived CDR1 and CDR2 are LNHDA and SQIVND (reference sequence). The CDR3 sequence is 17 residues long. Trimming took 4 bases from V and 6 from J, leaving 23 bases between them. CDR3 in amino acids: CASSRPSTGWTGDTQYF. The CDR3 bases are TGTGCCAGTAGTAGACCGTCCACAGGGTGGACGGGGGATACGCAGTATTTT.

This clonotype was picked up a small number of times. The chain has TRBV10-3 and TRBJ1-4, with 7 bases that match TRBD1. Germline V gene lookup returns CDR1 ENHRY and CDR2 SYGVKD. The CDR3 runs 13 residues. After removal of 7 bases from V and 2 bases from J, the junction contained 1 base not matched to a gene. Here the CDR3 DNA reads TGTGCCATCACAGGGGGTACTAATGAAAAACTGTTTTTT. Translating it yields CAITGGTNEKLFF.

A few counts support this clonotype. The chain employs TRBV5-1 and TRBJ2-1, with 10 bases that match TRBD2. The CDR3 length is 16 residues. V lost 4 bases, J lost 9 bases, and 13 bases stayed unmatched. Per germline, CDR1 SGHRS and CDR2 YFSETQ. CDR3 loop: CASSPQPAGGPGEQFF. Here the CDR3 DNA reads TGCGCCAGCAGCCCCCAACCAGCGGGGGGGCCAGGTGAGCAGTTCTTC.

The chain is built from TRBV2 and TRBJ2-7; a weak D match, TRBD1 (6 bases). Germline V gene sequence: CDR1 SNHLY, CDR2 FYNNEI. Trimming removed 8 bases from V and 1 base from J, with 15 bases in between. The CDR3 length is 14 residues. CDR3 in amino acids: CASQGPALSYEQYV. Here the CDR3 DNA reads TGTGCCAGCCAGGGGCCAGCCCTATCCTACGAGCAGTACGTC.

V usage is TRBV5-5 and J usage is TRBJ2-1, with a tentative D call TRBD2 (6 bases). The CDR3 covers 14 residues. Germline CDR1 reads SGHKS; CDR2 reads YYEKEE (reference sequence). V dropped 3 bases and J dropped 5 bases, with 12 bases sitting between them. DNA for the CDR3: TGTGCCAGCAGCTCCGGCGGGATTAACAATGAGCAGTTCTTC. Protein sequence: CASSSGGINNEQFF.

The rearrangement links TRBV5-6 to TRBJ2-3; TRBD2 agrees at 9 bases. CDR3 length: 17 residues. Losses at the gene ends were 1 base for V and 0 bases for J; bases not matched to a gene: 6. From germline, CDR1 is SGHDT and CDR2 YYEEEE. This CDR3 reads CASSLKASGDSTDTQYF. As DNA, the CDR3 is TGTGCCAGCAGCTTGAAGGCTAGCGGGGATAGCACAGATACGCAGTATTTT.

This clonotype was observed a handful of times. In DNA, the CDR3 is TGTGCCACCACCTTCCCGGGAAAAAAGAACTCCTACGAGCAGTACTTC. Amino acid sequence: CATTFPGKKNSYEQYF. The chain employs TRBV24-1 and TRBJ2-7, with D tentatively TRBD2 (5 bases). Germline lookup yields CDR1 KGHDR and CDR2 SFDVKD. V shed 8 bases and J shed 0 bases, with 19 bases lying between them. CDR3 length: 16 residues.

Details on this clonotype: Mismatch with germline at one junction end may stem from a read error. CDR3 sequence: CASTLGGYQETQYF. The CDR3, as DNA: TGCGCCAGCACCTTGGGGGGTTACCAAGAGACCCAGTACTTC. V usage is TRBV5-1 and J usage is TRBJ2-5; D perhaps matches TRBD2 (6 bases). Germline CDR1 SGHRS, CDR2 YFSETQ. CDR3 length: 14 amino acids.

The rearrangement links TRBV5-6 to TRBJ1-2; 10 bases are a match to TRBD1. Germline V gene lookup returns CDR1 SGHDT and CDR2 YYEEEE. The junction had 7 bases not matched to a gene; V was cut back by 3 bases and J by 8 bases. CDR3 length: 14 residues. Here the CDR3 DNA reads TGTGCCAGCAGCTGGGGACAGGGGACATGGGGCTACACCTTC. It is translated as CASSWGQGTWGYTF.

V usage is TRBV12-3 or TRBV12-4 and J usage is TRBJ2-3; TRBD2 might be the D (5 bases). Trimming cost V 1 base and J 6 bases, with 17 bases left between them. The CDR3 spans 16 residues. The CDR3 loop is CASSLVWGQTGDTQYF. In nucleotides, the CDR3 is TGTGCCAGCAGTTTAGTGTGGGGTCAGACGGGGGATACGCAGTATTTT.

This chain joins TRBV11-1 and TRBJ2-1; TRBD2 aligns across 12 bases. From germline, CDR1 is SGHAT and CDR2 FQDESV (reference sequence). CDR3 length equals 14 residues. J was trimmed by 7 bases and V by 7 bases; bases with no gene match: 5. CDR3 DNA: TGTGCCAGCAACCTAGCGGGGGGGAGAAATGAGCAGTTCTTC. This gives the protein CASNLAGGRNEQFF.

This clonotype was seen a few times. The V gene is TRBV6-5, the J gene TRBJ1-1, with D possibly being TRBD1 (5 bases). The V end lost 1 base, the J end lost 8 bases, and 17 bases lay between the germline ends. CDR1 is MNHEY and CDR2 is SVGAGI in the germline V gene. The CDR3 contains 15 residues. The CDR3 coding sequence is TGTGCCAGCAGTTACTTGGGGGTGCTAGGCCGAGAAGCTTTCTTT. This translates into CASSYLGVLGREAFF.

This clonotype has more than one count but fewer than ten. The CDR3 DNA sequence: TGTGCCAGCAGCTTTCCCCTCTCAAGCACAGATACGCAGTATTTT. Translation: CASSFPLSSTDTQYF. The J gene is TRBJ2-3, the V gene TRBV7-2; D is unclear. Deletions cut 3 bases from V and 0 bases from J, with 10 bases between. This CDR3 comprises 15 residues. Germline V lookup: CDR1 SGHTA, CDR2 FQGNSA.

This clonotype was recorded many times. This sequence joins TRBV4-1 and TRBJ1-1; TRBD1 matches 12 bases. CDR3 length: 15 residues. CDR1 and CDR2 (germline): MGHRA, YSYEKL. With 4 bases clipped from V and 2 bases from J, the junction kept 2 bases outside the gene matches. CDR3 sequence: CASSPGQGANTEAFF. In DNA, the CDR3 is TGCGCCAGCAGCCCGGGACAGGGGGCCAACACTGAAGCTTTCTTT.

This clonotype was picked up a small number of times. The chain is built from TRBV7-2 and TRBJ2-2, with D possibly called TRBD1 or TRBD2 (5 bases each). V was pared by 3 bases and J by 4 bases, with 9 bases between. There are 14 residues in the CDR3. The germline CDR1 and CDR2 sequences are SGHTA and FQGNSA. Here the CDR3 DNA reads TGTGCCAGCAGCTTTGGGGGATCCACCGGGGAGCTGTTTTTT. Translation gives CASSFGGSTGELFF.

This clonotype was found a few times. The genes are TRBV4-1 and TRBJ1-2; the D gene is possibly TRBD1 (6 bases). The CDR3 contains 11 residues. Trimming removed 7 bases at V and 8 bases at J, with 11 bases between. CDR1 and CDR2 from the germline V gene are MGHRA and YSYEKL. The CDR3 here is CASTGQGGYTF. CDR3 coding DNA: TGCGCCAGCACGGGGCAGGGGGGCTACACCTTC.

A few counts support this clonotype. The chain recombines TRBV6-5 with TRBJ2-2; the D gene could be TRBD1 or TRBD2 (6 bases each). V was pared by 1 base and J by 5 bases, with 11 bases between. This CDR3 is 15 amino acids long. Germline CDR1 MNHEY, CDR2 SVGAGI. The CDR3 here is CASSYWGAGTGELFF. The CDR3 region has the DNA TGTGCCAGCAGTTACTGGGGGGCGGGTACCGGGGAGCTGTTTTTT.

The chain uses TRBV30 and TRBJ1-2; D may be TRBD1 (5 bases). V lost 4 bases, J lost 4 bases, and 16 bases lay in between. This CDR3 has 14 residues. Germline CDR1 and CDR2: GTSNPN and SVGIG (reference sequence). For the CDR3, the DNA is TGTGCCTGGACCGTCCGGGGCCTGAGCTATGGCTACACCTTC. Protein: CAWTVRGLSYGYTF. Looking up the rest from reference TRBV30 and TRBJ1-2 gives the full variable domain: SQTIHQWPATLVQPVGSPLSLECTVEGTSNPNLYWYRQAAGRGLQLLFYSVGIGQISSEVPQNLSASRPQDRQFILSSKKLLLSDSGFYLCAWTVRGLSYGYTFGSGTRLTVV.

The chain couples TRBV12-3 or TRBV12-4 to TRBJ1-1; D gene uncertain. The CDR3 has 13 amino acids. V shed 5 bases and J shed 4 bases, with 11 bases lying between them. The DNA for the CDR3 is TGTGCCAGCAGTCCCCCGTGGGGCACTGAAGCTTTCTTT. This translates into CASSPPWGTEAFF.

The CDR3 DNA reads TGTGCCAGCAGTATCGGATACAGGGGGCTTCCGGGACCGCAGTTCTTC. Its protein product is CASSIGYRGLPGPQFF. The chain uses TRBV12-3 or TRBV12-4 and TRBJ2-1; 9 positions agree with TRBD1. The CDR3 covers 16 residues. With V trimmed by 5 bases and J by 12 bases, 17 bases remained unmatched.

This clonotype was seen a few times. CDR3 sequence: CASSRSGGARETQYF. As DNA, the CDR3 is TGTGCCAGCAGTCGGAGCGGGGGGGCGAGGGAGACCCAGTACTTC. This chain joins TRBV28 and TRBJ2-5, with 10 bases that match TRBD2. J was trimmed by 5 bases and V by 5 bases; bases with no gene match: 8. CDR1 is MDHEN, CDR2 SYDVKM, per germline. The length of the CDR3 is 15 residues.

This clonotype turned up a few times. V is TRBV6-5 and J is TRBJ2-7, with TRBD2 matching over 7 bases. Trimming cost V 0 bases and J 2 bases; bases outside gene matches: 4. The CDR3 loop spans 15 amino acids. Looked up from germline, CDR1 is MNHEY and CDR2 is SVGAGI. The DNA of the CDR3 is TGTGCCAGCAGTTACTCGGCTAGCGGCGCCTACGAGCAGTACTTC. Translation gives CASSYSASGAYEQYF.

The CDR3 DNA reads as TGTGCCAGCAGTAGCCTCGCGGGAAACTACGAGCAGTACGTC. This gives the protein CASSSLAGNYEQYV. V gene TRBV6-2 or TRBV6-3 combines with J gene TRBJ2-7, with a weak D call TRBD2 (6 bases). Germline V CDR1 and CDR2: MNHEY, SVGEGT. The CDR3 has 14 residues. V gave up 5 bases and J gave up 3 bases, with 14 bases separating them.

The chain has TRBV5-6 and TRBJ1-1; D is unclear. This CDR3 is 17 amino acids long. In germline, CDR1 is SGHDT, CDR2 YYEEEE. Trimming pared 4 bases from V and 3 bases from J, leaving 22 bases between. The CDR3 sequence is CASSTPVEVPDDTEAFF. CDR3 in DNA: TGTGCCAGCAGCACCCCTGTCGAGGTCCCGGACGACACTGAAGCTTTCTTT.

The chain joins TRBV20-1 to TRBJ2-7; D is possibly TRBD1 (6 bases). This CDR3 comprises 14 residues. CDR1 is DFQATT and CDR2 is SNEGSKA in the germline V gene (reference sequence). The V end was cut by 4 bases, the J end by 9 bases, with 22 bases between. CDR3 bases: TGCAGTGCTACCCCGGCAGGGGCCCGCCTTGGGCAGTACTTC. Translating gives CSATPAGARLGQYF.

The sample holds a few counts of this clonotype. CDR3 sequence (DNA): TGTGCCAGCTTAGGACACCTAGAGACCCAGTACTTC. Its translation: CASLGHLETQYF. The rearrangement links TRBV25-1 to TRBJ2-5; the D gene is possibly TRBD1 (5 bases). V was pared by 8 bases and J by 4 bases, with 11 bases between. Germline V CDR1 and CDR2: MGHDK, SYGVNS. The CDR3 covers 12 residues.